One and the same sample provided the 22 T cell receptor beta chains below, sequenced in a study of patients and donors after allogeneic stem cell transplantation. TCRdb re-derived calls from the RT-PCR reads in MiXCR, one entry per CDR3 protein. The data hold around 70,000 distinct CDR3 sequences, with around 27% observed a single time. Sequenced material: blood, either unsorted or a sorted T cell fraction (not recorded which). The receptor set was obtained from a human donor who was either an allogeneic HSCT recipient or a stem cell or donor lymphocyte infusion donor (not recorded which). It is not recorded whose cells these are; they may come from a transplant donor.

This chain connects TRBV7-9 to TRBJ2-7, with TRBD1 matching over 9 bases. The V and J ends lost 5 bases and 4 bases, in that order; junction bases with no gene match: 9. Germline assignment: CDR1 SEHNR and CDR2 FQNEAQ (reference sequence). CDR3 length: 15 amino acids. Written as DNA, the CDR3 is TGTGCCAGCAGCAACCGGGACAGGGTCCCGTACGAGCAGTACTTC. It is translated as CASSNRDRVPYEQYF.

The chain is built from TRBV5-1 and TRBJ1-2; unclear D gene. This CDR3 comprises 13 residues. Germline V CDR1 and CDR2: SGHRS, YFSETQ. V was clipped by 0 bases and J by 5 bases, with 8 bases between them. CDR3 DNA sequence: TGCGCCAGCAGCTTGGGGGCGAGATATGGCTACACCTTC. This encodes CASSLGARYGYTF.

Written as DNA, the CDR3 is TGTGCCAGCAGCTTAGCCTCCGGCCCGCAGAGAAAAGAGACCCAGTACTTC. It is translated as CASSLASGPQRKETQYF. The J gene is TRBJ2-5, the V gene TRBV11-2; no clear D gene. The germline V gene has CDR1 SGHAT and CDR2 FQNNGV. V gave up 1 base and J gave up 3 bases, with 18 bases separating them. This CDR3 contains 17 residues.

This clonotype has a handful of counts. This rearrangement joins TRBV7-6 to TRBJ2-5; D unclear. The V gene's germline CDR1 is SGHVS and CDR2 FNYEAQ. Trimming stripped 3 bases from V and 2 bases from J, with 13 bases between. The CDR3 is made up of 15 amino acids. CDR3 residues: CASSFSHLEQETQYF. DNA of the CDR3: TGTGCCAGCAGCTTCTCCCACTTGGAACAAGAGACCCAGTACTTC.

The V call is TRBV10-2, the J call TRBJ1-2, with 7 bases lining up with TRBD1. From germline, CDR1 is WSHSY and CDR2 SAAADI. The V segment lost 5 bases and the J segment 1 base; nucleotides outside the gene matches: 7. This CDR3 spans 15 amino acids. CDR3: CASSSGTVINYGYTF. CDR3 nucleotides: TGCGCCAGCAGTTCCGGGACAGTCATTAACTATGGCTACACCTTC.

This chain uses TRBV5-1 with TRBJ2-1, with unresolved D. The V gene lost 1 base and the J gene lost 6 bases, with 8 bases spanning the gap. The CDR3 totals 13 residues. CDR1 and CDR2 from the germline V gene are SGHRS and YFSETQ. The DNA of the CDR3 is TGCGCCAGCAGCTTGTTGACCATCAATGAGCAGTTCTTC. Translating gives CASSLLTINEQFF.

The chain combines TRBV7-6 with TRBJ2-5; D gene ambiguous. The CDR3 covers 14 residues. Germline CDR1 and CDR2: SGHVS and FNYEAQ. The germline V and J ends were trimmed by 5 bases and 4 bases, with 14 bases remaining between them. The CDR3 coding sequence is TGTGCCAGCAGCGAGATGGCCGAAGGAGAGACCCAGTACTTC. This codes for CASSEMAEGETQYF.

The rearrangement uses TRBV18 and TRBJ2-7; maybe TRBD2 (5 bases). Trimming took 3 bases from V and 0 from J, leaving 9 bases between them. CDR3 length: 14 amino acids. Germline CDR1 is KGHSH and CDR2 is LQKENI. The CDR3 loop reads CASSPPGFSYEQYF. CDR3 bases: TGTGCCAGCTCACCCCCGGGATTCTCCTACGAGCAGTACTTC.

As regards this clonotype: At one of its ends the junction is not consistent with the germline gene, which may arise from a read error. This chain joins TRBV7-8 and TRBJ1-1; D is uncertain. The germline V gene encodes CDR1 SGHVS and CDR2 FQNEAQ. The CDR3 sequence is 15 residues long. CDR3: CASSLQVGMKTEAFF. CDR3 sequence (DNA): TGTGCCAGCAGCCTGCAGGTTGGGATGAAGACTGAAGCTTTCTTT.

Note on this clonotype: This may arise from a read error, as a much more abundant clone is one base away. This chain links TRBV5-1 with TRBJ1-2; 8 nucleotides agree with TRBD1. The V gene's germline CDR1 is SGHRS and CDR2 YFSETQ. After removal of 1 base from V and 6 bases from J, the junction contained 2 bases not matched to a gene. This CDR3 comprises 13 residues. The CDR3: CASSLSTGDGYTF. DNA of the CDR3: TGCGCCAGCAGCTTGTCGACAGGGGATGGCTACACCTTC.

The rearrangement links TRBV24-1 to TRBJ2-3; D is ambiguous. Germline V gene sequence: CDR1 KGHDR, CDR2 SFDVKD. The CDR3 runs to 14 residues. Trimming left V 1 base short and J 1 base short, with 5 bases between. The CDR3 protein is CATSDFKGTDTQYF. The DNA for the CDR3 is TGTGCCACCAGTGATTTCAAGGGCACAGATACGCAGTATTTT.

This clonotype has only a few counts. The chain employs TRBV12-5 and TRBJ1-1; D remains unclear. V lost 3 bases and J lost 11, with 28 bases in between. From germline, CDR1 is LGHNT and CDR2 FRNRAP. The CDR3 extends over 17 amino acids. Here the CDR3 reads CASGFWGRADQRVSAFF. CDR3 bases: TGTGCTAGTGGTTTTTGGGGAAGGGCCGATCAGCGGGTATCGGCTTTCTTT.

This clonotype was counted only a few times. One end of the junction varies from germline; a read error may be responsible. The rearrangement uses TRBV10-3 and TRBJ2-7, with no clear D. The CDR3 contains 11 residues. Germline V gene data show CDR1 as ENHRY and CDR2 as SYGVKD. The CDR3 DNA sequence: TGTGCCATCAGTGAGTCCTCCGAGCAGTACTTC. Translated, it gives CAISESSEQYF.

V usage is TRBV15 and J usage is TRBJ1-1; D unresolved. Trimming removed 0 bases at V and 3 bases at J, with 5 bases between. Germline CDR1 is LNHNV and CDR2 is YYDKDF (reference sequence). The CDR3 runs to 13 residues. CDR3 residues: CATSREWDTEAFF. CDR3 DNA sequence: TGTGCCACCAGCAGAGAGTGGGACACTGAAGCTTTCTTT. Variable domain in full (rest from reference TRBV15 and TRBJ1-1): DAMVIQNPRYQVTQFGKPVTLSCSQTLNHNVMYWYQQKSSQAPKLLFHYYDKDFNNEADTPDNFQSRRPNTSFCFLDIRSPGLGDTAMYLCATSREWDTEAFFGQGTRLTVV.

This clonotype turned up a few times. This rearrangement joins TRBV24-1 to TRBJ2-3, with D hard to call. This CDR3 region has 13 residues. Trimming shortened V by 0 bases and J by 3 bases, and 3 bases separated the two germline ends. From germline, CDR1 is KGHDR and CDR2 SFDVKD. CDR3: CATSDLMTDTQYF. CDR3 bases: TGTGCCACCAGTGATTTGATGACAGATACGCAGTATTTT.

The chain carries TRBV7-9 and TRBJ1-1; TRBD1 matches at 7 bases. This CDR3 is 16 amino acids long. V trimming: 1 base; J trimming: 10 bases; junction bases outside the gene matches: 15. Per germline, CDR1 SEHNR and CDR2 FQNEAQ (reference sequence). The CDR3 is CASSLGWRGPTMGAFF. The DNA of the CDR3 is TGTGCCAGCAGCTTAGGATGGAGGGGGCCCACCATGGGAGCTTTCTTT.

This clonotype occurred a few times. The chain joins TRBV11-1 to TRBJ2-5; D call uncertain. CDR3 size: 15 residues. Trimming took 1 base from V and 1 from J, leaving 10 bases between them. In germline, CDR1 is SGHAT, CDR2 FQDESV (reference sequence). The CDR3 DNA follows: TGTGCCAGCAGCTTAGTTTGGAACAGCCAAGAGACCCAGTACTTC. Translated: CASSLVWNSQETQYF.

There are a few counts of this clonotype. The chain couples TRBV12-3 or TRBV12-4 to TRBJ1-2; the D gene is possibly TRBD1 (5 bases). The CDR3 length is 14 residues. The V end lost 5 bases, the J end lost 7 bases, and 17 bases lay between the germline ends. The CDR3 sequence: CASSLGTGGGGYTF. CDR3 DNA: TGTGCCAGCAGTCTCGGGACGGGCGGGGGTGGCTACACCTTC.

The chain combines TRBV14 with TRBJ1-1, with TRBD1 as a possible D gene (6 bases). This CDR3 region has 15 residues. Trimming removed 5 bases from V and 4 bases from J, with 17 bases in between. Germline loops: CDR1 SGHDN, CDR2 FVKESK. The CDR3 DNA follows: TGTGCCAGCAGCTCTAAGGGGCGGGGGCTCACTGAAGCTTTCTTT. Protein product: CASSSKGRGLTEAFF.

V and J are TRBV20-1 and TRBJ2-1; D tentatively fits TRBD1 or TRBD2 (6 bases each). This CDR3 has 14 amino acids. V was trimmed by 6 bases and J by 6 bases, leaving 18 bases between them. CDR1 is DFQATT, CDR2 SNEGSKA, per germline (reference sequence). The CDR3 DNA is TGCAGTGCCTCGGGGGCGTTGGGCTCCAATGAGCAGTTCTTC. This codes for CSASGALGSNEQFF.

V is TRBV12-3 or TRBV12-4 and J is TRBJ2-3; D unclear. CDR3 length equals 13 residues. Trimming cost V 8 bases and J 6 bases, with 15 bases left between them. CDR3 residues: CASSQWGDDTQYF. The CDR3 nucleotides are TGTGCCAGCTCCCAGTGGGGTGACGATACGCAGTATTTT.

This clonotype was picked up a small number of times. This sequence joins TRBV20-1 and TRBJ2-7, with D perhaps matching TRBD1 (5 bases). The germline CDR1 and CDR2 sequences are DFQATT and SNEGSKA (reference sequence). This CDR3 comprises 13 residues. The V gene lost 3 bases and the J gene lost 2 bases, with 11 bases spanning the gap. The CDR3 region has the DNA TGCAGTGCTAGGGGCAGGGTTCCCTACGAGCAGTACTTC. Translating gives CSARGRVPYEQYF.